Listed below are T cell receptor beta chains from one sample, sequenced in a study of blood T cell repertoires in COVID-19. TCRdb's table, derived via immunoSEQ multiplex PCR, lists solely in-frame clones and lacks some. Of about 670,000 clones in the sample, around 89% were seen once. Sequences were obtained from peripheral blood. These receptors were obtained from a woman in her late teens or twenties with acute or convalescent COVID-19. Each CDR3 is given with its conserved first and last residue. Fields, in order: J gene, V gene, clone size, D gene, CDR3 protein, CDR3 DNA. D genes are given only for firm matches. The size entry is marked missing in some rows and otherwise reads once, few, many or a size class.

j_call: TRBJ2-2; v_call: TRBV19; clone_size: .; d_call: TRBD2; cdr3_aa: CASTSSGGNTGELFF; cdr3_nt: TGTGCCAGTACCTCTAGCGGGGGAAACACCGGGGAGCTGTTTTTT
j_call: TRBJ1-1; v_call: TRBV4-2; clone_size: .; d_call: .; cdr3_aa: CASSHSTVEAFF; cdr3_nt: TGTGCCAGCAGCCACTCGACAGTTGAAGCTTTCTTT
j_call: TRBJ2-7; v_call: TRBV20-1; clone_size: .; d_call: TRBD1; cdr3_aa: CSASGTDEQYF; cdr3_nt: TGCAGTGCTAGTGGGACAGACGAGCAGTACTTC
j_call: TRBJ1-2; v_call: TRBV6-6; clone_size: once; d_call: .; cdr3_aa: CASSTGPPGAYGYTF; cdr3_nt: TGTGCCAGCAGTACCGGACCCCCAGGGGCTTATGGCTACACCTTC
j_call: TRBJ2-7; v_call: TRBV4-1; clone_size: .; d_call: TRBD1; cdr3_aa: CASSRLPGQGTYEQYF; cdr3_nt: TGCGCCAGCAGCCGGCTTCCGGGACAGGGAACCTACGAGCAGTACTTC
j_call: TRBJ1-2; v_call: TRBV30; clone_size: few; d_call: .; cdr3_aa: CAWRPRNPAYGYTF; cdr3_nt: TGTGCCTGGAGACCCCGCAACCCCGCGTATGGCTACACCTTC
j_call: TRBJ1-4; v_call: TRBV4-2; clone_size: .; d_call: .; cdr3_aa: CASSLDTAINEKLFF; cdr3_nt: TGTGCCAGCAGCCTCGACACCGCGATTAATGAAAAACTGTTTTTT
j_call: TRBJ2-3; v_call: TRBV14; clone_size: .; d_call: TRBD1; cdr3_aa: CASSYGTGVFSDTQYF; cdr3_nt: TGTGCCAGCAGCTATGGGACAGGGGTTTTCTCAGATACGCAGTATTTT
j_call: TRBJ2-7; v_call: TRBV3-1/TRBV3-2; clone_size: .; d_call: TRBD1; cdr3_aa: CASSPTGPYEQYF; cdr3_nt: TGTGCCAGCAGCCCGACAGGGCCCTACGAGCAGTACTTC
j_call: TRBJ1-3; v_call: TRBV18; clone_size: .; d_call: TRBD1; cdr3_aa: CASSPLAGGPSGNTIYF; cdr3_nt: TGTGCCAGCTCTCCCTTGGCAGGGGGCCCCTCTGGAAACACCATATATTTT
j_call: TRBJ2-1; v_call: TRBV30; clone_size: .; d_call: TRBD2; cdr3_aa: CAWTSGGHVEQFF; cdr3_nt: TGTGCCTGGACTAGCGGGGGTCATGTTGAGCAGTTCTTC
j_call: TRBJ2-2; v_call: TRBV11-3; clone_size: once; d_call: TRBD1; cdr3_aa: CASSLRQGTTGELFF; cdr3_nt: TGTGCCAGCAGCTTGAGACAGGGAACGACCGGGGAGCTGTTTTTT
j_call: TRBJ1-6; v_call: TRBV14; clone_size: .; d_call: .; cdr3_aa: CASSYGHPSSYNSPLHF; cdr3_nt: TGTGCCAGCAGCTACGGACATCCGAGCTCCTATAATTCACCCCTCCACTTT
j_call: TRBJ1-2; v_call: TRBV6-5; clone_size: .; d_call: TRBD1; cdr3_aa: CASRVGQHYGYTF; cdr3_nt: TGTGCCAGCAGGGTGGGACAGCACTATGGCTACACCTTC
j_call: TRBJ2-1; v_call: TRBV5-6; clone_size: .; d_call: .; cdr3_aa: CASTVLVWSNEQFF; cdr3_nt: TGTGCCAGCACCGTACTAGTTTGGTCAAATGAGCAGTTCTTC
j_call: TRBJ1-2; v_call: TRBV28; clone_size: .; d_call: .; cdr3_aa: CASSFPGVRGYTF; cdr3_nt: TGTGCCAGCAGTTTTCCGGGAGTGAGGGGCTACACCTTC
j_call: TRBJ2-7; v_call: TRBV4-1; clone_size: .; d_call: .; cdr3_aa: CASSQDPVYEQYF; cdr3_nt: TGCGCCAGCAGCCAAGATCCAGTCTACGAGCAGTACTTC
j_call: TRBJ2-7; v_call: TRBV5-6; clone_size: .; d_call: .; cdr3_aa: CASSSLQGSAYEQYF; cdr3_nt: TGTGCCAGCAGCTCCCTACAGGGTTCAGCCTACGAGCAGTACTTC
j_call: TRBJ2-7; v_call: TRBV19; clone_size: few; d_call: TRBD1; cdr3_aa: CASSMRWGQGYEQYF; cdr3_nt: TGTGCCAGTAGTATGAGGTGGGGACAGGGGTACGAGCAGTACTTC
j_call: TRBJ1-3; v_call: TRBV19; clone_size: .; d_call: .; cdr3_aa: CAGKDTSSGNTIYF; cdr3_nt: TGTGCCGGAAAGGACACTTCCTCTGGAAACACCATATATTTT
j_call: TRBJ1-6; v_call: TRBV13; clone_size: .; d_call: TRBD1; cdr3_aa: CASSLGTGSSSYNSPLHF; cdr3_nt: TGTGCCAGCAGCTTAGGGACAGGGTCAAGCTCCTATAATTCACCCCTCCACTTT
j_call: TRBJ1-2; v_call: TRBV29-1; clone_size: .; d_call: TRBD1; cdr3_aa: CSVESGGAYGYTF; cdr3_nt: TGCAGCGTTGAGTCAGGGGGCGCTTATGGCTACACCTTC
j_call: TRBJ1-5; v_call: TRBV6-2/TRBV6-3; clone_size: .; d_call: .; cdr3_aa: CASSATRTGNQPQHF; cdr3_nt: TGTGCCAGCAGTGCAACCCGAACGGGCAATCAGCCCCAGCATTTT
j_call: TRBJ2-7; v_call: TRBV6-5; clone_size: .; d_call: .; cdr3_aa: CASSYHRSNEQYF; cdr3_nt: TGTGCCAGCAGTTACCATAGAAGTAACGAGCAGTACTTC
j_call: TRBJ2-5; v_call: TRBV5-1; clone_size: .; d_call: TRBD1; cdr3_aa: CASSFSTGVGETQYF; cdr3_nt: TGCGCCAGCAGCTTCTCCACAGGGGTAGGAGAGACCCAGTACTTC
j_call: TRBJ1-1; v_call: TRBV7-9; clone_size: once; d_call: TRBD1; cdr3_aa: CASSRQGAGDTEAFF; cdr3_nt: TGTGCCAGCAGCCGACAGGGGGCGGGGGACACTGAAGCTTTCTTT
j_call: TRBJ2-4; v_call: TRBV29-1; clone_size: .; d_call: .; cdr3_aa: CSVEGGPWLAKNIQYF; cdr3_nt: TGCAGCGTTGAAGGCGGGCCGTGGCTAGCCAAAAACATTCAGTACTTC
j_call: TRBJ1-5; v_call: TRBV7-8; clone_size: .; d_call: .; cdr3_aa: CASSLSRYMYNQPQHF; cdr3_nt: TGTGCCAGCAGCTTAAGTCGTTACATGTACAATCAGCCCCAGCATTTT
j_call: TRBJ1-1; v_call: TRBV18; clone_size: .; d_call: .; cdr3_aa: CASSREGSNTEAFF; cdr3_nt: TGTGCCAGCTCACGGGAGGGATCGAACACTGAAGCTTTCTTT
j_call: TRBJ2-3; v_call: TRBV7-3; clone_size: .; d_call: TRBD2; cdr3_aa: CASLRDSGDTDTQYF; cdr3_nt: TGTGCCAGCTTACGGGATAGCGGGGACACAGATACGCAGTATTTT
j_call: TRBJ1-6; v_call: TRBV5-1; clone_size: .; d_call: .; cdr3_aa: CASSSELSYNSPLHF; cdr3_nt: TGCGCCAGCAGCTCCGAACTAAGTTATAATTCACCCCTCCACTTT
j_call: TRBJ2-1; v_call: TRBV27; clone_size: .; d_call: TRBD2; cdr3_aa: CASSLDFSGGAFNEQFF; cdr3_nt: TGTGCCAGCAGTTTAGACTTTAGCGGGGGGGCTTTCAATGAGCAGTTCTTC
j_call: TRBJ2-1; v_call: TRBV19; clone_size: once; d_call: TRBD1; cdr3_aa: CASNRDRGRNEQFF; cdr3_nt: TGTGCCAGCAACCGGGACAGGGGGCGGAATGAGCAGTTCTTC
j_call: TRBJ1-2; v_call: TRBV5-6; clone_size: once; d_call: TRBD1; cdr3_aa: CASIKTGRDYGYTF; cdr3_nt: TGTGCCAGCATCAAGACAGGGCGAGACTATGGCTACACCTTC
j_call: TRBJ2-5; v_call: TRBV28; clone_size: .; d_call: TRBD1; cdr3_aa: CASSLGPGTGEETQYF; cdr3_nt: TGTGCCAGCAGTTTAGGCCCGGGGACAGGGGAAGAGACCCAGTACTTC
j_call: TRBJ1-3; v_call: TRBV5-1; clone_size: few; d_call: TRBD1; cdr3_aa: CASSYSGGSSGNTIYF; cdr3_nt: TGCGCCAGCAGCTACTCAGGGGGCTCCTCTGGAAACACCATATATTTT
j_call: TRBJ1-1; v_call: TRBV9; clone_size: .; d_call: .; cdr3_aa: CASSVAEGSNTEAFF; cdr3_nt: TGTGCCAGCAGCGTAGCCGAGGGCTCGAACACTGAAGCTTTCTTT
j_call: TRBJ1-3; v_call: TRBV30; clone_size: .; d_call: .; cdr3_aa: CAWSLTVYSGNTIYF; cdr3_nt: TGTGCCTGGAGCCTGACAGTATACTCTGGAAACACCATATATTTT
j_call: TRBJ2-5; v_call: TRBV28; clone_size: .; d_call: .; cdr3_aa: CATTIRYQETQYF; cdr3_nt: TGTGCCACCACCATCAGGTACCAAGAGACCCAGTACTTC
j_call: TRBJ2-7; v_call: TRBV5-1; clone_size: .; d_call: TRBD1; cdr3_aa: CASSLTGVGFYEQYF; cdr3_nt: TGCGCCAGCAGCTTGACAGGGGTTGGGTTCTACGAGCAGTACTTC
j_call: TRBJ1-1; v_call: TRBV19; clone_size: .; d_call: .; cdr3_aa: CASSMFRQYTEAFF; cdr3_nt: TGTGCCAGTAGTATGTTTCGACAGTACACTGAAGCTTTCTTT
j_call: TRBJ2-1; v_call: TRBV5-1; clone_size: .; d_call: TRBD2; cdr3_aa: CASTLAGGSLDEQFF; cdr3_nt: TGCGCCAGCACCTTAGCGGGGGGGTCACTCGATGAGCAGTTCTTC
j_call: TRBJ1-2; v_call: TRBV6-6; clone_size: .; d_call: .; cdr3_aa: CASSYSGYTF; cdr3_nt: TGTGCCAGCAGTTATAGTGGCTACACCTTC
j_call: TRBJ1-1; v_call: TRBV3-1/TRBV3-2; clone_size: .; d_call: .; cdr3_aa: CASSRTENTEAFF; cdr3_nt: TGTGCCAGCAGCCGGACAGAAAACACTGAAGCTTTCTTT
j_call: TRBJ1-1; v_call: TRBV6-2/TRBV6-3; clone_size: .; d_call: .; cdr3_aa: CASSYTKAGRVNTEAFF; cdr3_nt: TGTGCCAGCAGTTACACAAAGGCAGGGCGAGTGAACACTGAAGCTTTCTTT
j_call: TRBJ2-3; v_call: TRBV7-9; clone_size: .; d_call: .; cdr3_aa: CASSSRLDTQYF; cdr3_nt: TGTGCCAGCAGCTCCAGGCTAGATACGCAGTATTTT